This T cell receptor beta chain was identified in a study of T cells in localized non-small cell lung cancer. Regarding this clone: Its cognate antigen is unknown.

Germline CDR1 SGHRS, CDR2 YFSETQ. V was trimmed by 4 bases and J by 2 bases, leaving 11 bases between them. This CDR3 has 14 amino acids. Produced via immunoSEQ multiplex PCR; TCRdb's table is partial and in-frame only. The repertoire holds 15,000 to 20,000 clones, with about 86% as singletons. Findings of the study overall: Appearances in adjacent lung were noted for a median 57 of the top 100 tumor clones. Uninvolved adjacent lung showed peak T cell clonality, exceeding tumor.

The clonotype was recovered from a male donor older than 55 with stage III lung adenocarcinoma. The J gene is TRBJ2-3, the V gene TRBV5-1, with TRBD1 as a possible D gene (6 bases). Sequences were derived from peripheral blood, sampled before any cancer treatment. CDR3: CASSPGQTTDTQYF. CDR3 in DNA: TGCGCCAGCAGCCCGGGACAAACCACAGATACGCAGTATTTT.